Presented here are 6 T cell receptor beta chains from one specimen sequenced in a study of blood T cell repertoires in COVID-19. Data came from immunoSEQ multiplex PCR; TCRdb stores just in-frame clones and leaves some out. The table records 350,000 to 550,000 clones, 80% to 90% of them present only once. The sample comprised PBMCs or T cells enriched from blood (not recorded which). The receptors were sampled from a man aged 25 to 45 who had recovered from COVID-19.

The J gene is TRBJ1-4, the V gene TRBV3-1 (or the pseudogene TRBV3-2), with TRBD1 matching over 8 bases. Looked up from germline, CDR1 is LGHDT and CDR2 is YNNKEL (reference sequence). The V gene end was trimmed by 5 bases and the J gene end by 7 bases; junction bases not matched to a gene: 9. The CDR3 has 15 residues. CDR3 loop: CASSLRTGRGEKLFF. CDR3 bases: TGTGCCAGCAGCTTGCGGACAGGGAGGGGTGAAAAACTGTTTTTT.

The V gene is TRBV12-3 or TRBV12-4, the J gene TRBJ1-5; D unresolved. The CDR3 has 13 residues. V lost 2 bases and J 5 bases, leaving 7 bases between the germline ends. The CDR3 coding sequence is TGTGCCAGCAGTTTATTGTCAGATCAGCCCCAGCATTTT. Its translation: CASSLLSDQPQHF.

This chain uses TRBV7-6 with TRBJ1-5; 9 positions agree with TRBD1. Germline CDR1 is SGHVS and CDR2 is FNYEAQ. The CDR3 runs 15 residues. With 5 bases clipped from V and 8 bases from J, the junction kept 10 bases outside the gene matches. This chain's CDR3 is CASSPGTGKVEPQHF. The CDR3 region has the DNA TGTGCCAGCAGCCCCGGGACAGGGAAGGTTGAGCCCCAGCATTTT.

J is TRBJ2-5 and V is TRBV5-1; D ambiguous. The V gene lost 4 bases and the J gene lost 3 bases, with 4 bases spanning the gap. The CDR3 is made up of 11 amino acids. CDR1 is SGHRS and CDR2 is YFSETQ in the germline V gene. The CDR3 nucleotides read TGCGCCAGCAGCCTCGAAGAGACCCAGTACTTC. Amino acids: CASSLEETQYF.

The J gene is TRBJ1-5, the V gene TRBV28; unclear D gene. V lost 2 bases, J lost 6 bases, and 14 bases lay in between. This CDR3 is 15 amino acids long. From germline, CDR1 is MDHEN and CDR2 SYDVKM. CDR3 sequence (DNA): TGTGCCAGCAGTTTAAATTCGGGTTTGGTTCAGCCCCAGCATTTT. The encoded protein is CASSLNSGLVQPQHF. Full variable domain (outside the CDR3, taken from reference TRBV28 and TRBJ1-5): DVKVTQSSRYLVKRTGEKVFLECVQDMDHENMFWYRQDPGLGLRLIYFSYDVKMKEKGDIPEGYSVSREKKERFSLILESASTNQTSMYLCASSLNSGLVQPQHFGDGTRLSIL.

This chain links TRBV5-1 with TRBJ2-7; 8 bases are a match to TRBD1. The germline V gene has CDR1 SGHRS and CDR2 YFSETQ. V dropped 7 bases and J dropped 5; count of bases not matched to a gene: 5. CDR3 length: 12 amino acids. CDR3 protein: CASGQGSHEQYF. DNA for the CDR3: TGCGCCAGCGGACAGGGTTCCCACGAGCAGTACTTC.